Listed below are T cell receptor beta chains from one sample, sequenced in a study of shared clonotypes between healthy human individuals. Measured with immunoSEQ multiplex PCR; TCRdb has only the in-frame clones, and not every one. The sample carries around 1.6 million clones, approximately 98% recorded once. Source material: naive CD4+ T cells sorted from blood. The receptors were sampled from a man aged 25-40 years in good health. Each CDR3 is given without its conserved first and last residue. Clone sizes are given selectively: once, few, many, or a class where the clone is expanded.

j_call clone_size v_call cdr3_aa
TRBJ1-1 once TRBV28 ASNRSGRDTEAF
TRBJ2-1 - TRBV5-5 ASSLARREDIYNEQF
TRBJ1-1 once TRBV7-8 ASSNPGHSTEAF
TRBJ2-3 - TRBV6-4 ASSEGWTGTSTDTQY
TRBJ2-2 - TRBV27 ASSLWGPVAPSGELF
TRBJ2-1 - TRBV5-4 ASSLEYVNEQF
TRBJ2-3 - TRBV10-3 AISSQDTDTQY
TRBJ2-3 - TRBV28 AGSYNGRTDTQY
TRBJ2-7 - TRBV27 ASRRGTGLEQY
TRBJ2-7 - TRBV7-8 ASSSIYEQY
TRBJ2-1 - TRBV7-9 ASKYNGPYNEQF
TRBJ2-5 once TRBV5-1 ASSKDSSETQY
TRBJ2-7 - TRBV5-1 ASSKYKSSYEQY
TRBJ1-5 once TRBV18 ASSPPNAGEDQPQH
TRBJ2-7 - TRBV7-2 ASSLLAAYEQY
TRBJ1-2 - TRBV6-5 ASTPMGSRNYGYT
TRBJ2-7 - TRBV18 ASSPGTSADYEQY
TRBJ2-7 - TRBV18 ASSPQMTGNDEQY
TRBJ2-1 - TRBV19 ASSADNRGTQF
TRBJ2-1 - TRBV15 ATSRGGTVAEQF
TRBJ2-3 - TRBV11-2 ASSRDQLGDTQY
TRBJ2-5 - TRBV2 ASSEFGLGGETQY
TRBJ2-7 - TRBV13 ASSLRTSGIIYSYEQY
TRBJ2-2 - TRBV2 ASRTYGDTGELF
TRBJ2-1 - TRBV29-1 SVEDRGNNEQF